These 17 T cell receptor beta chains originate from one sample sequenced in a study of blood T cell repertoires in COVID-19. Some clones are missing from TCRdb's copy, which holds only in-frame ones; the method was immunoSEQ multiplex PCR. In the table there are approximately 280,000 clones, roughly 80% of which are singletons. The sample comprised peripheral blood. These receptors were obtained from a human donor with COVID-19, enrolled during active disease. The donor label of this sample is uncertain.

CDR3 bases: TGTGCCAGCAGCTTGGGACAGGGGTTTACCGGGGAGCTGTTTTTT. Translated: CASSLGQGFTGELFF. This chain uses TRBV7-2 with TRBJ2-2; TRBD1 agrees at 10 bases. The germline V gene has CDR1 SGHTA and CDR2 FQGNSA. V shed 3 bases, J shed 5 bases, and the junction held 3 bases outside the gene matches. The CDR3 extends over 15 amino acids.

The CDR3 region has the DNA TGTGCCAGCAGCCAAGACTGGGGCGGGATGAATAATTCACCCCTCCACTTT. Translation: CASSQDWGGMNNSPLHF. The V and J genes are TRBV3-1 (or the pseudogene TRBV3-2) and TRBJ1-6, with D possibly being TRBD1 (5 bases). Between the trimmed V and J ends, which lost 0 bases and 5 bases, there was a span of 14 bases. The CDR3 is 17 amino acids. Germline V gene lookup returns CDR1 LGHDT and CDR2 YNNKEL (reference sequence).

The chain couples TRBV27 to TRBJ1-2; maybe TRBD1 (5 bases). Germline loops: CDR1 MNHEY, CDR2 SMNVEV (reference sequence). The CDR3 spans 14 residues. The V and J ends lost 0 bases and 0 bases respectively, with 5 bases between them. CDR3 protein: CASSLSTANYGYTF. DNA of the CDR3: TGTGCCAGCAGTTTATCGACAGCTAACTATGGCTACACCTTC.

This sequence joins TRBV9 and TRBJ2-3, with 11 bases fitting TRBD2. V was clipped by 4 bases and J by 3 bases; unmatched bases: 4. This CDR3 is built from 15 residues. Germline V gives CDR1 SGDLS, CDR2 YYNGEE. In DNA, the CDR3 is TGTGCCAGCAGCCTTACTAGCGGGAGTACAGATACGCAGTATTTT. It specifies CASSLTSGSTDTQYF.

V is TRBV30 and J is TRBJ2-3, with 8 positions matching TRBD1. The CDR3 totals 13 residues. V gave up 8 bases and J gave up 2 bases; unmatched junction bases: 6. CDR1 is GTSNPN and CDR2 is SVGIG in the germline V gene (reference sequence). CDR3 in amino acids: CARTGPSTDTQYF. CDR3 in DNA: TGTGCCCGGACAGGGCCATCCACAGATACGCAGTATTTT.

This chain uses TRBV4-1 with TRBJ2-1; TRBD2 aligns across 7 bases. CDR3 length equals 17 residues. The V segment lost 1 base and the J segment 1 base; nucleotides outside the gene matches: 7. The germline V gene encodes CDR1 MGHRA and CDR2 YSYEKL. The chain's CDR3 is CASSQVGGRVSYNEQFF. CDR3 bases: TGCGCCAGCAGCCAAGTCGGGGGGAGGGTGTCCTACAATGAGCAGTTCTTC.

The chain uses TRBV19 and TRBJ1-1; D might be TRBD1 (6 bases). Trimming shortened V by 4 bases and J by 2 bases, and 8 bases separated the two germline ends. Germline V gives CDR1 LNHDA, CDR2 SQIVND (reference sequence). The CDR3 length is 13 residues. The CDR3 protein is CASSSGGNTEAFF. The CDR3 nucleotides read TGTGCCAGTAGTAGCGGGGGCAACACTGAAGCTTTCTTT.

The gene calls are TRBV27 and TRBJ1-4, with 8 nucleotides matching TRBD1. CDR1 is MNHEY and CDR2 is SMNVEV in the germline V gene (reference sequence). This CDR3 has 18 residues. The V gene end was trimmed by 7 bases and the J gene end by 6 bases; junction bases not matched to a gene: 19. For the CDR3, the DNA is TGTGCCAGCATAAGGGGGACAGGTTCTCTCCCGGTGGATGAAAAACTGTTTTTT. This translates into CASIRGTGSLPVDEKLFF. Looking up the rest from reference TRBV27 and TRBJ1-4 gives the full variable domain: EAQVTQNPRYLITVTGKKLTVTCSQNMNHEYMSWYRQDPGLGLRQIYYSMNVEVTDKGDVPEGYKVSRKEKRNFPLILESPSPNQTSLYFCASIRGTGSLPVDEKLFFGSGTQLSVL.

This chain connects TRBV18 to TRBJ2-3; TRBD1 might be the D (5 bases). V lost 2 bases, J lost 5 bases, and 8 bases lay in between. This CDR3 has 13 residues. Germline CDR1 reads KGHSH; CDR2 reads LQKENI. Written as DNA, the CDR3 is TGTGCCAGCTCACCATCAGGGCAAGATACGCAGTATTTT. The encoded protein is CASSPSGQDTQYF.

The CDR3 DNA follows: TGTGCCACCAGGGGCCCCGGCACAGATACGCAGTATTTT. Translated: CATRGPGTDTQYF. This rearrangement joins TRBV24-1 to TRBJ2-3, with D unclear. There are 13 residues in the CDR3. In germline, CDR1 is KGHDR, CDR2 SFDVKD. V lost 7 bases and J lost 1, with 8 bases in between.

The chain employs TRBV5-6 and TRBJ2-7, with 9 bases identical to TRBD1. The germline V gene encodes CDR1 SGHDT and CDR2 YYEEEE. The CDR3 has 14 amino acids. The trim removed 4 bases at V and 9 bases at J, leaving 11 bases unmatched. In nucleotides, the CDR3 is TGTGCCAGCAGCGCACCGGGACAGGGTCCGGTGCAGTACTTC. This sequence encodes CASSAPGQGPVQYF.

The chain carries TRBV9 and TRBJ1-1; D not resolved. The V gene's germline CDR1 is SGDLS and CDR2 YYNGEE. Trimming took 0 bases from V and 4 from J, leaving 10 bases between them. The CDR3 length is 14 residues. In DNA, the CDR3 is TGTGCCAGCAGCGTAGGTACCGGTAGCACTGAAGCTTTCTTT. It codes for CASSVGTGSTEAFF.

This rearrangement joins TRBV3-1 (or the pseudogene TRBV3-2) to TRBJ1-1; no definite D call. With 1 base removed from V and 1 base from J, the gap between germline ends came to 10 bases. CDR3 length: 15 residues. Germline CDR1 and CDR2: LGHDT and YNNKEL (reference sequence). The CDR3 region has the DNA TGTGCCAGCAGCCAAGGGCGGCTACCGAACACTGAAGCTTTCTTT. Encoded protein: CASSQGRLPNTEAFF.

The chain couples TRBV19 to TRBJ1-3, with 11 bases fitting TRBD1. The ends lost 9 bases at V and 8 bases at J; junction bases unmatched: 6. The germline V gene encodes CDR1 LNHDA and CDR2 SQIVND (reference sequence). CDR3 size: 13 residues. CDR3 DNA sequence: TGTGCCAGCGCGGACAGGGGGCTTGACACCATATATTTT. Its protein is CASADRGLDTIYF.

V usage is TRBV5-1 and J usage is TRBJ1-5, with D tentatively TRBD1 (6 bases). Germline lookup yields CDR1 SGHRS and CDR2 YFSETQ. The CDR3 has 16 residues. V gave up 4 bases and J gave up 1 base, with 15 bases separating them. CDR3 nucleotides: TGCGCCAGCAGCATAAACCCCACAGGGAGCAATCAGCCCCAGCATTTT. Its protein is CASSINPTGSNQPQHF.

This sequence joins TRBV30 and TRBJ1-2; no reliable D call. The CDR3 is 13 amino acids. CDR1 and CDR2 (germline): GTSNPN, SVGIG (reference sequence). V lost 0 bases to trimming and J lost 6 bases, with 11 bases between them. The CDR3 DNA reads TGTGCCTGGAGTGTAGGAGGTCCCAATGGCTACACCTTC. Translation: CAWSVGGPNGYTF.

The chain uses TRBV18 and TRBJ1-4; D call uncertain. The germline V gene has CDR1 KGHSH and CDR2 LQKENI. Trimming pared 6 bases from V and 7 bases from J, leaving 9 bases between. The CDR3 has 12 residues. The CDR3 is CASSPGGEKLFF. The CDR3 region has the DNA TGTGCCAGCTCCCCTGGCGGTGAAAAACTGTTTTTT.